This TCR beta chain was identified during a study of monozygotic twins with inflammatory bowel disease. The CDR3 is made up of 15 amino acids. CDR1 is ENHRY, CDR2 SYGVKD, per germline. For each CDR3 protein, TCRdb gives one entry from its re-call of the 5' RACE reads, without DNA. The sample holds over 350,000 distinct CDR3 sequences. Skipping T cell sorting, the study isolated total RNA directly from whole blood. The rearrangement links TRBV10-3 to TRBJ1-5; the D gene TCRdb calls, TRBD1, cannot be checked with no DNA. The receptor was isolated from a human donor with ulcerative colitis or Crohn's disease, or a healthy co-twin of an affected twin (not recorded which). Sequences were obtained from blood. The CDR3 loop is CAISEGQGLNQPQHF.